This entry is about one TCR beta chain. The antigen remains unidentified. Roughly 9.8 milliliters of peripheral blood were collected from each participant. The V gene's germline CDR1 is DFQATT and CDR2 SNEGSKA (reference sequence). CDR3 length: 13 residues. V lost 3 bases and J lost 4, with 9 bases in between. This record comes from a study of type 1 and type 2 diabetes patients. The overall study: Samples came from type 1 diabetic, type 2 diabetic or nondiabetic people, recruited in China. T cells were magnetically sorted from PBMCs as CD4+ or CD8+ subsets.

Genomic DNA was the PCR template. A primer set of 30 forward and 13 reverse primers amplified the CDR3. TCRdb recomputed calls from the multiplex PCR reads with MiXCR, one row per CDR3 protein. Here the sample spans 270,000 or so distinct CDR3 sequences, 40% to 50% being singletons. Points from the study as a whole: Some expanded clones seen only in T1D might occur in additional T2D or control samples.

This clonotype was sampled from a young man with type 2 diabetes. The V and J genes are TRBV20-1 and TRBJ1-4; perhaps TRBD1 as D (5 bases). The sample consisted of peripheral blood mononuclear cells (PBMCs). For the CDR3, the DNA is TGCAGTGCTAGTCTTAGGGGTAATGAAAAACTGTTTTTT. Its translation is CSASLRGNEKLFF.